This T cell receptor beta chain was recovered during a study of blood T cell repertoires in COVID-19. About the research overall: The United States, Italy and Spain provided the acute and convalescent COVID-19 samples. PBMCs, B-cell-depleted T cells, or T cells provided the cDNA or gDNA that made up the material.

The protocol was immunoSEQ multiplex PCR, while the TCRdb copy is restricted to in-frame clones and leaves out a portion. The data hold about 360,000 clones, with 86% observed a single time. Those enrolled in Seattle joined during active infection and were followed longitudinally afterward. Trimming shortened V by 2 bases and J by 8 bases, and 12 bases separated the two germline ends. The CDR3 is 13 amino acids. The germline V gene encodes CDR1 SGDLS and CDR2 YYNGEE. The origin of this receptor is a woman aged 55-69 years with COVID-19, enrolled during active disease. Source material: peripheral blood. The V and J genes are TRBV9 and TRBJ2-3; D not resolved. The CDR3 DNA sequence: TGTGCCAGCAGCGTCTCACCCACACCTACGCAGTATTTT. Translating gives CASSVSPTPTQYF.